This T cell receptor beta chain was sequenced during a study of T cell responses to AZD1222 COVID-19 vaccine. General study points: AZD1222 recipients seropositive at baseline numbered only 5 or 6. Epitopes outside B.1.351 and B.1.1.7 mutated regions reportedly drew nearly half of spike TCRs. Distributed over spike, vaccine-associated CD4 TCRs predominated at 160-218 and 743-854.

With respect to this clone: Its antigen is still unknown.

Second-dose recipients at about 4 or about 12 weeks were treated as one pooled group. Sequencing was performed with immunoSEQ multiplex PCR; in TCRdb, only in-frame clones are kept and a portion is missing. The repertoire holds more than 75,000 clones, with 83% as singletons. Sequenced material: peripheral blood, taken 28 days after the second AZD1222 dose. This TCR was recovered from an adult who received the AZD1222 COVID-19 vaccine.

CDR3 loop: CASSLAGANTGELFF. CDR3 nucleotides: TGTGCCAGCAGCTTAGCAGGGGCTAACACCGGGGAGCTGTTTTTT. This sequence joins TRBV11-3 and TRBJ2-2; a possible D gene is TRBD1 (6 bases). V was pared by 1 base and J by 2 bases, with 8 bases between. There are 15 residues in the CDR3. The germline V gene encodes CDR1 SGHNT and CDR2 YENEEA.